This T cell receptor (beta chain) was identified during a study of T cell responses to AZD1222 COVID-19 vaccine (dated by TCRdb to about 2021). About the study as a whole: TCR sequencing covered roughly 230 trial participants: approximately 200 given two doses of AZD1222 and approximately 26 given two doses of MenACWY control vaccine. Trial participants were enrolled into age subgroups of 18-55, 56-69 and 70-plus years, which contained about 150, 27 and 61 TCR-sequenced participants, respectively. Points the paper makes about the study in general: Epitopes outside the regions mutated in the B.1.351 and B.1.1.7 variants were reportedly recognized by nearly half of the unique spike-specific TCRs. In the small 56-69-year group, the increase in depth fell short of significance, most likely because of low power. Participants were mostly white British, with more females than males. The authors suggested clonal diversity may have been underestimated. No day 14 peak-response samples were available, so repertoires were characterized only after the peak T cell response. The whole spike protein was spanned by vaccine-associated CD4 TCRs, and dominant responses were seen in regions 160-218 and 743-854. After two AZD1222 doses, spike-specific TCR breadth and depth were significantly higher than at day 0 and than in MenACWY recipients. Only a handful of AZD1222 recipients were SARS-CoV-2 seropositive at baseline, limiting conclusions about previously exposed vaccinees.

The CDR3 runs 13 residues from the cysteine to the phenylalanine. Left in the record is the CDR3 DNA by itself, 39 bases read in frame from the first base. CDR1 and CDR2 were assigned from the germline V gene as SGHTA and FQGTGA. Clipping removes 4 bases from V and 8 bases from J, with 5 as the unmatched junction base count. The CDR3 regions of human TCRbeta chains were analyzed by immunosequencing. From the authors' description of their analysis: TCRs in the repertoires were compared against a reference library of SARS-CoV-2-specific TCRs that had been generated with the MIRA antigen-specificity platform. Breadth was defined as the fraction of unique TCRs that were SARS-CoV-2-associated, and depth was defined as the fraction of total T cells that were SARS-CoV-2-associated. Using the MIRA data, each spike-specific TCR was mapped to the spike region that the TCR reacts to and placed in a CD4 or CD8 class. Log10-transformed breadth and depth values were compared by one-way ANOVA with Sidak's multiple comparisons tests. TCRdb took over this immuneACCESS table, retaining in-frame rearrangements with V and J assigned. Such tables are incomplete; in checked studies, under half of the missing clones stem from an unresolved V gene, and the remainder is unexplained. V and J calls and clone size are copied from that table; D and trimming were computed from the DNA. This sample is represented by over 150,000 clones; roughly 92% of them were singletons. The ten largest clones take up around 1% of the sample.

A word on this clone: What antigen it recognizes has not been identified. The input lacks base qualities; no much larger clone sits a single base away.

Explained via the paper, the time point label denotes: about 28 days (+/-7) after the second vaccine dose. AZD1222 recipients with second doses at about 4 weeks or about 12 weeks were pooled, because spike-specific TCR depth and breadth did not differ between schedules. The vaccinee samples were drawn from two UK trials, COV001 and COV002, one of which was a single-blind randomized controlled phase 2/3 trial testing AZD1222 (ChAdOx1 nCoV-19) in healthy adults. For TCRbeta chain sequencing, PBMC samples from trial participants were taken at day 0 and at day 28 after the second dose. This chain joins TRBV7-3 to TRBJ1-2; 9 bases in the junction line up with TRBD1. This sample comprised peripheral blood, obtained 28 days after the second AZD1222 dose. This sequence originates from an adult who received the AZD1222 COVID-19 vaccine. The base sequence is TGTGCCAGCAGCTCGGGGACAGGGAGCGGCTACACCTTC. This gives the protein CASSSGTGSGYTF.